This T cell receptor beta chain originates from a study of T cells in Graves' hyperthyroidism and ophthalmopathy. A NOSPECS grade of at least 4, a Clinical Activity Score of at least 3 and duration under 3 months were recorded in ophthalmopathy patients. This sample holds PBMCs from about 9.3 ml fresh peripheral blood. Amplification of TCR beta CDR3 regions was performed using RNA transcripts as template. The HTBI primer set drove a first-round RT-PCR of the TCR CDR3. In TCRdb, the multiplex PCR reads were re-called with MiXCR into one record per CDR3 protein. Of about 250,000 distinct CDR3 sequences listed, roughly 22% are singletons. The V gene's germline CDR1 is LGHNA and CDR2 YNFKEQ. Trimming took 2 bases from V and 0 from J, leaving 14 bases between them. The CDR3 has 17 residues.

The source is a middle-aged woman with Graves' ophthalmopathy. The rearrangement uses TRBV4-2 and TRBJ1-3; D unresolved. The specimen sequenced was blood. CDR3 nucleotide sequence: TGTGCCAGCAGCCAACCCCTCCCGCAGCCCTCTGGAAACACCATATATTTT. Protein product: CASSQPLPQPSGNTIYF.